These 19 T cell receptor beta chains were sequenced from one sample in a study of vaccination effects on CD4 cells after COVID-19. Libraries were prepared by immunoSEQ multiplex PCR; TCRdb keeps only in-frame clonotypes and omits some of them. The table includes some 50,000 clones, under 85% detected once. Before any sequencing was done, the ViraFEST assay used viral peptide pools to expand antigen-specific CD4+ T cells. Following culture for more than 9 days, CD4+ T cells were isolated. It was two doses of either the BNT162b2 or mRNA-1273 vaccine that participants received. Antigens of these TCRs are unknown. Sequencing used CD4+ T cells from PBMCs cultured with HCoV-OC43 spike peptides, obtained after COVID-19 vaccination. Subset specified: HCoV-OC43 spike overlapping peptide pool stimulation. The receptors were sampled from a human donor who received a COVID-19 vaccine.

V gene TRBV21-1 combines with J gene TRBJ2-1; the table assigns TRBD2, which was not confirmed against the DNA. TRBV21-1 is a known pseudogene. The CDR3 is 15 residues long. The CDR3 DNA follows: TGTGCCAGCAGCAAACTAGCGGGAGAATACAATGAGCAGTTCTTC. Translating it yields CASSKLAGEYNEQFF.

The J gene is TRBJ1-1, the V gene TRBV5-1; 7 bases align to TRBD1. CDR3 length equals 14 residues. V shed 0 bases, J shed 6 bases, and the junction held 5 bases outside the gene matches. Germline-derived CDR1 and CDR2 are SGHRS and YFSETQ. CDR3: CASSLEVQGAEAFF. CDR3 nucleotides: TGCGCCAGCAGCTTGGAAGTGCAGGGGGCTGAAGCTTTCTTT.

V usage is TRBV5-4 and J usage is TRBJ2-1; 7 positions agree with TRBD1. After removal of 4 bases from V and 5 bases from J, the junction contained 6 bases not matched to a gene. CDR3 length: 14 residues. Per the germline V gene, CDR1 is SGHNT and CDR2 is YYREEE (reference sequence). CDR3: CASSAGTVDNEQFF. For the CDR3, the DNA is TGTGCCAGCAGCGCCGGGACAGTCGACAATGAGCAGTTCTTC.

The V gene is TRBV5-4, the J gene TRBJ2-7, with TRBD1 matching 7 bases. V lost 2 bases and J lost 0; bases outside the gene matches: 5. This CDR3 spans 15 amino acids. CDR1 SGHNT and CDR2 YYREEE come from the germline V gene (reference sequence). The chain's CDR3 is CASSLAGTASYEQYF. The CDR3 region has the DNA TGTGCCAGCAGCTTAGCTGGGACAGCCTCCTACGAGCAGTACTTC. Full variable domain (outside the CDR3, taken from reference TRBV5-4 and TRBJ2-7): ETGVTQSPTHLIKTRGQQVTLRCSSQSGHNTVSWYQQALGQGPQFIFQYYREEENGRGNFPPRFSGLQFPNYSSELNVNALELDDSALYLCASSLAGTASYEQYFGPGTRLTVT.

The chain joins TRBV3-1 (or the pseudogene TRBV3-2) to TRBJ2-7; D gene ambiguous. V shed 5 bases and J shed 0 bases, with 5 bases lying between them. Germline values: CDR1 LGHDT, CDR2 YNNKEL (reference sequence). The CDR3 consists of 12 residues. The CDR3 here is CASSGSSYEQYF. In nucleotides, the CDR3 is TGTGCCAGCAGCGGAAGCTCCTACGAGCAGTACTTC.

This clone was counted a few times. The chain links TRBV18 to TRBJ2-3; the D is unclear. Germline V CDR1 and CDR2: KGHSH, LQKENI. The length of the CDR3 is 12 residues. Trimming took off 3 bases at V and 2 bases at J, with 3 bases between the two ends. In DNA, the CDR3 is TGTGCCAGCTCACCGAACACAGATACGCAGTATTTT. This encodes CASSPNTDTQYF.

The chain uses TRBV6-5 and TRBJ1-1; 11 nucleotides line up with TRBD1. This CDR3 is 15 amino acids long. V shed 2 bases and J 2 bases; nucleotides not matched to a gene: 1. The germline CDR1 and CDR2 sequences are MNHEY and SVGAGI. CDR3 amino acids: CASSYGTGGNTEAFF. The CDR3 DNA is TGTGCCAGCAGTTACGGGACAGGGGGAAACACTGAAGCTTTCTTT.

The V call is TRBV6-2 or TRBV6-3, the J call TRBJ2-3; D gene uncertain. V gave up 2 bases and J gave up 6 bases, with 18 bases separating them. CDR1 and CDR2 from the germline V gene are MNHEY and SVGEGT. This CDR3 is 16 amino acids long. CDR3 DNA: TGTGCCAGCAGTTACAGCCGCGGTTCGGCCTCGGATACGCAGTATTTT. It encodes CASSYSRGSASDTQYF.

This clone appeared a single time. The chain carries TRBV19 and TRBJ2-7; D might be TRBD2 (6 bases). V was cut by 6 bases and J by 3 bases, with 15 bases left in between. Looked up from germline, CDR1 is LNHDA and CDR2 is SQIVND (reference sequence). This CDR3 comprises 14 residues. Here the CDR3 DNA reads TGTGCCAGTAGCCGGAGGACGGGGGACTACGAGCAGTACTTC. The encoded protein is CASSRRTGDYEQYF.

CDR3: CASSLQGTQETQYF. The CDR3 DNA follows: TGTGCCAGCAGCTTACAGGGGACTCAAGAGACCCAGTACTTC. The chain links TRBV11-3 to TRBJ2-5; D tentatively fits TRBD1 or TRBD2 (6 bases each). This CDR3 contains 14 residues. V lost 2 bases and J lost 2, with 9 bases in between. Germline V gene lookup returns CDR1 SGHNT and CDR2 YENEEA.

The CDR3 DNA is TGTGCCAGCAGCTTTATGGGGGATCGTGGAAACACCATATATTTT. It codes for CASSFMGDRGNTIYF. The V and J genes are TRBV7-8 and TRBJ1-3, with D possibly TRBD1 on 5 matching bases. Germline V CDR1 and CDR2: SGHVS, FQNEAQ. CDR3 length: 15 amino acids. The V gene lost 3 bases and the J gene lost 3 bases, with 12 bases spanning the gap.

Here the CDR3 DNA reads TGTGCCATCAGTGTATCGGGACTAGCCTACGAGCAGTACTTC. This sequence encodes CAISVSGLAYEQYF. The V call is TRBV10-3, the J call TRBJ2-7, with 8 bases matching TRBD2. Germline CDR1 and CDR2: ENHRY and SYGVKD. Losses at the gene ends were 4 bases for V and 2 bases for J; bases not matched to a gene: 4. The CDR3 totals 14 residues.

The chain uses TRBV27 and TRBJ1-2; D possibly corresponds to TRBD1 (5 bases). From germline, CDR1 is MNHEY and CDR2 SMNVEV (reference sequence). The CDR3 consists of 13 residues. V was pared by 4 bases and J by 7 bases, with 13 bases between. CDR3 region: CASSSPWQGGYTF. The DNA of the CDR3 is TGTGCCAGCAGTTCGCCCTGGCAGGGTGGCTACACCTTC.

The CDR3 coding sequence is TGTGCCAGCAGCGGAAGACTAGCGGGCAATGAGCAGTTCTTC. This gives the protein CASSGRLAGNEQFF. The chain combines TRBV11-3 with TRBJ2-1; TRBD2 matches at 10 bases. V was clipped by 5 bases and J by 6 bases; unmatched bases: 4. This CDR3 contains 14 residues. The germline V gene has CDR1 SGHNT and CDR2 YENEEA.

The CDR3 loop is CASSPYSGGLSYEQYF. For the CDR3, the DNA is TGTGCCAGCAGTCCCTATAGCGGGGGCCTCTCCTACGAGCAGTACTTC. The V gene is TRBV6-4, the J gene TRBJ2-7; TRBD2 aligns across 9 bases. The CDR3 has 16 residues. CDR1 and CDR2 from the germline V gene are MRHNA and SNTAGT. Trimming took 5 bases from V and 0 from J; bases not matched to a gene: 8.

This clone was observed a few times. J is TRBJ1-6 and V is TRBV7-9, with a weak D call TRBD1 (5 bases). CDR1 SEHNR and CDR2 FQNEAQ come from the germline V gene (reference sequence). CDR3 size: 14 residues. The V end was cut by 7 bases, the J end by 6 bases, with 13 bases between. CDR3 sequence reads: CASIPTGGNSPLHF. DNA for the CDR3: TGTGCCAGCATCCCTACGGGGGGTAATTCACCCCTCCACTTT.

This clone showed up just once. The genes are TRBV27 and TRBJ1-4, with 7 bases matching TRBD1. J gave up 8 bases and V 1 base, and 7 bases lay outside the gene matches. From germline, CDR1 is MNHEY and CDR2 SMNVEV (reference sequence). There are 15 residues in the CDR3. The CDR3 reads CASSLLRTGREKLFF. The CDR3 DNA is TGTGCCAGCAGTTTATTAAGGACAGGCAGGGAAAAACTGTTTTTT.

The genes are TRBV6-5 and TRBJ2-5; TRBD2 matches at 9 bases. Germline V gene data show CDR1 as MNHEY and CDR2 as SVGAGI. V lost 10 bases, J lost 5 bases, and 8 bases stayed unmatched. This CDR3 spans 13 amino acids. CDR3 residues: CATQREVRETQYF. The DNA for the CDR3 is TGTGCCACTCAGCGGGAGGTTCGGGAGACCCAGTACTTC.

This clone was counted once. V usage is TRBV5-1 and J usage is TRBJ1-1; a weak D match, TRBD1 (6 bases). V lost 0 bases and J 5 bases, leaving 8 bases between the germline ends. The CDR3 loop spans 13 amino acids. Germline-derived CDR1 and CDR2 are SGHRS and YFSETQ. CDR3 bases: TGCGCCAGCAGCTTGGACAGGGTTACTGAAGCTTTCTTT. Its protein is CASSLDRVTEAFF.